The 14 T cell receptor beta chains reported below all come from one sample, sequenced in a study of T cells in Graves' hyperthyroidism and ophthalmopathy. Amplified regions were TCR beta CDR3 sequences from RNA transcripts. First-round RT-PCR targeting the TCR CDR3 was performed with the HTBI primer set. TCRdb independently ran MiXCR on the multiplex PCR reads; one entry per CDR3 protein. This table has a few hundred thousand distinct CDR3 sequences, about 45% appearing once. The sample comprised peripheral blood or thyroid tissue (not recorded which). These receptors were taken from an adult woman with Graves' disease, either hyperthyroidism or ophthalmopathy (not recorded which).

The chain carries TRBV5-4 and TRBJ2-5, with unresolved D. Germline CDR1 reads SGHNT; CDR2 reads YYREEE (reference sequence). The V gene lost 4 bases and the J gene lost 4 bases, with 8 bases spanning the gap. There are 12 residues in the CDR3. The CDR3 reads CASSRPSETQYF. DNA for the CDR3: TGTGCCAGCAGCCGCCCCTCAGAGACCCAGTACTTC.

The table lists this clonotype with a few counts. The CDR3 nucleotides are TGCAGTGCTAGTACTTCCCCCTCTGGGGCCAACGTCCTGACTTTC. Protein sequence: CSASTSPSGANVLTF. The J gene is TRBJ2-6, the V gene TRBV20-1; D is unclear. Between the trimmed V and J ends, which lost 3 bases and 0 bases, there was a span of 9 bases. The CDR3 is 15 residues long. Germline V gene lookup returns CDR1 DFQATT and CDR2 SNEGSKA (reference sequence).

CDR3 protein: CASSALRGTEAFF. CDR3 DNA: TGTGCCAGCAGCGCTCTTCGGGGCACTGAAGCTTTCTTT. This sequence joins TRBV12-3 or TRBV12-4 and TRBJ1-1; no definite D call. Trimming took 6 bases from V and 4 from J, leaving 12 bases between them. The CDR3 length is 13 residues.

This clonotype was seen more than once but under ten times. This rearrangement joins TRBV2 to TRBJ1-1, with no clear D. The CDR3 is 12 amino acids. The germline V and J ends were trimmed by 5 bases and 3 bases, with 7 bases remaining between them. Germline loops: CDR1 SNHLY, CDR2 FYNNEI. In DNA, the CDR3 is TGTGCCAGCAGTCGAGGTTACACTGAAGCTTTCTTT. Translating it yields CASSRGYTEAFF.

This sequence joins TRBV10-1 and TRBJ2-5, with D tentatively TRBD1 or TRBD2 (5 bases each). CDR1 WNHNN and CDR2 SYGVQD come from the germline V gene (reference sequence). This CDR3 contains 18 residues. V lost 7 bases, J lost 6 bases, and 30 bases lay in between. CDR3 nucleotides: TGCGCCAGCACCCTAGGGTTCCAGGCCGGGACGTCGGGCCAGACCCAGTACTTC. Translated: CASTLGFQAGTSGQTQYF.

This rearrangement joins TRBV7-9 to TRBJ1-4; D remains ambiguous. This CDR3 contains 15 residues. The V and J ends lost 9 bases and 4 bases respectively, with 18 bases between them. Germline V gene data show CDR1 as SEHNR and CDR2 as FQNEAQ (reference sequence). The CDR3 DNA reads TGTGCCAGTTCATATGGGCGGACCCTTAATGAAAAACTGTTTTTT. It yields the protein CASSYGRTLNEKLFF.

This clonotype was found a few times. A much larger clone lies one base from this, so it may be a read error. The chain joins TRBV12-3 or TRBV12-4 to TRBJ2-7; D is perhaps TRBD1 (6 bases). V lost 6 bases and J lost 5, with 11 bases in between. The CDR3 consists of 12 residues. The CDR3 reads CASRQGVHEQYF. CDR3 bases: TGTGCCAGCAGACAGGGTGTCCACGAGCAGTACTTC.

This clonotype appeared many times. The chain has TRBV20-1 and TRBJ2-7, with D perhaps given as TRBD1 or TRBD2 (5 bases each). Germline loops: CDR1 DFQATT, CDR2 SNEGSKA (reference sequence). With 3 bases removed from V and 6 bases from J, the gap between germline ends came to 15 bases. This CDR3 region has 13 residues. CDR3 region: CSARGVLGREQYF. In DNA form, the CDR3 reads TGCAGTGCTAGGGGGGTTCTAGGGCGCGAGCAGTACTTC.

V and J are TRBV20-1 and TRBJ2-7; D is undetermined. This CDR3 is built from 13 residues. The germline V gene has CDR1 DFQATT and CDR2 SNEGSKA (reference sequence). V shed 3 bases and J shed 6 bases, with 15 bases lying between them. CDR3 sequence: CSASGQEPREQYF. CDR3 in DNA: TGCAGTGCTAGCGGTCAGGAACCCCGCGAGCAGTACTTC.

This clonotype has a count of ten or more. CDR3 nucleotide sequence: TGTGCCAGCACCCATCGGACAGCTGGAAACACCATATATTTT. Protein: CASTHRTAGNTIYF. This chain uses TRBV7-9 with TRBJ1-3; possible D gene TRBD1, 6 bases. V was trimmed by 7 bases and J by 2 bases, leaving 12 bases between them. CDR3 length equals 14 residues. From germline, CDR1 is SEHNR and CDR2 FQNEAQ (reference sequence). Full variable domain (missing parts from reference TRBV7-9 and TRBJ1-3): DTGVSQNPRHKITKRGQNVTFRCDPISEHNRLYWYRQTLGQGPEFLTYFQNEAQLEKSRLLSDRFSAERPKGSFSTLEIQRTEQGDSAMYLCASTHRTAGNTIYFGEGSWLTVV.

This clonotype was counted at least ten times. The chain employs TRBV14 and TRBJ1-2, with D hard to call. V dropped 1 base and J dropped 2 bases, with 8 bases sitting between them. There are 14 residues in the CDR3. The germline CDR1 and CDR2 sequences are SGHDN and FVKESK. Written as DNA, the CDR3 is TGTGCCAGCAGCCAAGGAGGATACAACTATGGCTACACCTTC. This gives the protein CASSQGGYNYGYTF.

The V gene is TRBV7-2, the J gene TRBJ1-5, with D possibly matching TRBD1 (5 bases). This CDR3 comprises 14 residues. Germline V lookup: CDR1 SGHTA, CDR2 FQGNSA. The ends were cut back, 6 bases at V and 14 bases at J, with 23 bases in the middle. CDR3: CASSQPGLADYEHF. The CDR3 DNA reads as TGTGCCAGCAGTCAGCCGGGACTAGCGGATTACGAGCATTTT.

V usage is TRBV29-1 and J usage is TRBJ1-1, with unresolved D. Germline V gene sequence: CDR1 SQVTM, CDR2 ANQGSEA. The CDR3 length is 12 residues. Trimming cost V 8 bases and J 1 base, with 11 bases left between them. This CDR3 reads CSLIGGNTEAFF. The DNA for the CDR3 is TGCAGCTTAATAGGTGGGAACACTGAAGCTTTCTTT.

The CDR3 DNA reads as TGTGCCAGCAGTCGAGCGTTGGATCGATACGAGCAGTACTTC. This encodes CASSRALDRYEQYF. The chain has TRBV27 and TRBJ2-7; D is ambiguous. V shed 5 bases and J shed 4 bases, with 15 bases lying between them. Per germline, CDR1 MNHEY and CDR2 SMNVEV (reference sequence). CDR3 size: 14 residues.